This paragraph covers one TCR beta chain sequence. Its specific antigen is unknown. It has no much larger one-base neighbor in the sample; base qualities were not kept. In total, 500 to 700 healthy bone marrow donors made up the cohort. All cohort members were sampled while nominally healthy, although unrecorded immune exposures were likely present. The donor tested CMV seronegative and was one of the 352 seronegative cohort members. Every donor gave a peripheral blood sample, and the peripheral blood mononuclear cells from that sample were used for TCR beta sequencing. Genomic DNA extraction from the blood cell samples was performed with the Qiagen DNeasy Blood Extraction Kit. Receptors were amplified or captured by the immunoSEQ multiplex PCR assay. For the multiplex PCR, a mixture combining 60 forward primers for TCR Vbeta segments and 13 reverse primers for TCR Jbeta segments was used. Amplification of the CDR3 region of rearranged TCR beta genes was performed with a multiplex PCR assay on genomic DNA. The amplified TCR beta libraries were sequenced on the Illumina HiSeq System as 87-base-pair reads. Per the original workflow: A later analysis tallied 80 million to 95 million unique TCR beta chains across the 550 to 850 repertoires, and about 10 million of those chains were shared by two or more donors. To remove PCR and sequencing errors, raw reads were error-corrected and collapsed into unique sequences using a nearest-neighbor algorithm that merged closely related sequences. Alignment of CDR3 sequences to IMGT reference sequences was used to assign V, D and J gene segments. For a sequence to be retained, a match of at least six nucleotides was required to both a V gene segment and a J gene segment. Rearrangements were classified as productive when the CDR3 lacked stop codons and remained in frame with V and J, and all other rearrangements were classified as non-productive. CDR3 was defined according to IMGT convention as the region running from the second conserved V-encoded cysteine to the conserved J-encoded phenylalanine. The earlier analysis of a few hundred of the donors excluded sequences that lacked an unambiguous match to a single V gene segment. In an earlier analysis of a few hundred of the donors, a V segment was called functional when productive rearrangements were above 56.7%, and segregating when the standard deviation between donors exceeded 5%. To diagnose cytomegalovirus status from the catalog of TCR beta chain sequences, a statistical classification framework was built. In a later analysis, V and J genes were assigned by comparing TCR nucleotide sequences against IMGT/GENE-DB human TR gene sequences. In a later analysis, CDR3 sequences and most-parsimonious VDJ recombination scenarios were assigned using the TCRdist pipeline. In a later analysis, each TCR beta chain was defined by its CDR3 amino acid sequence together with its V-gene family, and reads lacking a unique V-gene family were excluded. To address suspected cross-contamination and a sequencing artifact, a later analysis removed around 600 highly shared, low-generation-probability nucleotide sequences. For each public chain, a later analysis derived a clonal expansion index from normalized ranks of inferred template counts within each repertoire. Generation probabilities in a later analysis came from a VDJ recombination model fitted to out-of-frame rearrangements, and those results were checked against IGoR. In a later analysis, hypergeometric tests were used to score TCR-TCR, TCR-HLA and TCR-CMV co-occurrence, with a repertoire-size bias correction applied to TCR pairs. False discovery rates were estimated in a later analysis by permuting HLA or CMV assignments 20 times. In a later analysis, co-occurring TCRs were grouped with DBSCAN, and TCRdist sequence similarity was added when clustering was performed within HLA-allele-positive subsets. Repertoires with fewer than 30,000 or more than 120,000 public chains, plus five repertoires with anomalous nucleotide sharing, were excluded from co-occurrence clustering. Not all clones reach the TCRdb copy of this immuneACCESS table, which keeps in-frame sequences only. Checked studies attribute under half of the gap to unresolved V genes and leave the rest unexplained. V and J calls and clone size are given by that table; D and trimming were obtained from the DNA. Here the sample has 100,000 to 150,000 clones; roughly 79% occur a single time. Clones ranked in the top ten supply approximately 1.6% of the sample.

The data are from a study of cytomegalovirus exposure and HLA in healthy donors (dated by TCRdb to the late 2010s). General notes on the study: According to an earlier analysis of 587 of the donors, 150 million to 200 million T cells yielded 100 million or so unique TCR beta sequences and around 280 Gb of sequence data. Roughly 300 gigabases of sequencing data and approximately 93 million unique TCR sequences were included in an early release covering around 600 HLA-typed donors. Among the approximately 430 genotyped donors, more than 70% belonged to the genetic ancestry cluster associated with self-reported Caucasian donors. The study aimed to test whether cataloging public T cell receptors could reveal signatures of past pathogen exposure. The study profiled the T cell repertoires of 666 subjects by immunosequencing and related them to cytomegalovirus serostatus. Besides the first cohort of under 700 subjects, a separate validation cohort made up of 120 different subjects was used. High-throughput TCR immunosequencing, statistical association of individual TCRs with disease status, and machine learning were combined to predict cytomegalovirus infection status. A later analysis re-examined previously published TCR beta repertoires from more than 600 donors and added high-resolution HLA genotyping to investigate patterns of TCR occurrence. Rather than drawing on any new phenotypic data, the later analysis identified candidate immune exposures from TCR beta sequences and the way those sequences occurred across donors. An earlier analysis of 450 to 750 of the donors used high-throughput TCR beta sequencing to judge whether each TCR beta V gene segment behaved as functional or pseudogenic. Donor age, sex, ethnicity and CMV serostatus were compiled alongside the repertoire data. In a later genetic analysis, genome-wide SNP genotypes for about three fifths of the roughly 670 donors were used, and that subset was treated as a discovery cohort. All discovery cohort repertoires had been generated using a single sequencing platform. Both class I and class II loci were covered by HLA typing, at four-digit resolution. Typing coverage varied by locus: about 629-640 donors for A, B, C, DRB1 and DQB1; more than 500 for DQA1; approximately 610 for DPA1; under 490 for DPB1. Roughly 5 DR-DQ haplotypes were handled as single units for association and clustering, since linkage in the cohort was strong. Among about 410 genotyped donors of the cohort, an average of approximately 240,000 unique TCR beta nucleotide sequences was sequenced per donor, of which about 19% were non-productive.

Overall study outcomes, separate from this receptor: Only TCR beta chains were sequenced in this cohort, and the absence of alpha or paired-chain data limited detectable features. In vitro tests confirmed that a few of the cytomegalovirus-associated TCR beta chains recognize cytomegalovirus antigens. A cluster of highly shared sequence variants was judged likely to be a technical artifact of the sequencing pipeline. Because HLA typing was unavailable for some donors at each locus, only the typed subset was used in association tests. A further reported finding was that TCR beta sequences accurately predicted the HLA-A and HLA-B alleles for most subjects in the first cohort. The study listed approximately 150 TCR beta chains as associated with cytomegalovirus. A later analysis associated 15,000 to 20,000 TCR beta sequences with specific HLA alleles at a false discovery rate of 0.05. A later analysis found that TCR association rates varied across HLA loci, with DRB1 alleles showing the most associated TCRs and HLA-C alleles the fewest. Linkage disequilibrium might explain the correlated functional status among segregating V segments, but an unknown experimental factor could not be excluded. Most TCR sequences were observed very rarely across donors, whereas some public TCRs were present in many individuals. A later analysis found that HLA-associated TCR beta chains were more clonally expanded and had lower generation probabilities than equally common non-associated chains. Around 16 rarely observed V segments, including chromosome 9 orphons, were excluded from the earlier analysis of just under 600 of the donors because counts were too low. Roughly uniform sequencing depth across donors was assumed in presence/absence analyses, although this assumption may not hold. V-gene and J-gene trimming of TCR beta chains was associated with a missense DCLRE1C variant in a later genetic analysis, and the association was replicated in an independent cohort. The authors suggested that the approach could potentially be extended to other disease states and immunological phenotypes. The classifier was reported to diagnose cytomegalovirus status with high specificity and sensitivity in both the original cohort and the validation cohort. A later genetic analysis reported fewer N-insertions in productive TCRs among donors in an Asian-associated ancestry cluster than the approximately 670-donor mean. Most CMV-associated TCR beta chains appeared to be HLA-restricted in a later analysis, and the HLA associations seemed to be driven largely by CMV exposure. For the cohort, immune exposure information was limited to CMV serostatus. An earlier analysis of 587 of the donors showed that most TCR beta V segments appeared in productive rearrangements either about 87% or about 30% of the time, which broadly matched IMGT annotations. Strong co-occurrence of HLA alleles, especially DR and DQ, made assigning TCR associations to individual alleles difficult. In a later analysis, several top co-occurrence clusters were reported to appear linked to parvovirus B19, influenza, CMV and Epstein-Barr virus.

The clonotype comes from a woman aged 18 to 35 in good health and CMV-seronegative. The sample consisted of PBMCs.

The DNA reads TGTGCCAGCAGCACCGACAGGGAGGTTTATCAGCCCCAGCATTTT. This is translated as CASSTDREVYQPQHF. Recombination joined TRBV6-6 with TRBJ1-5; the central 7 bases match TRBD1. Looking up the germline V gene (reference sequence) yields CDR1 MNHNY and CDR2 SVGAGI. The CDR3 starts with the cysteine, ends with the phenylalanine, and has 15 residues. The CDR3 DNA has 45 bases and is translated from base 1. Germline trimming amounts to 6 bases on V and 5 bases on J, with 10 as the count of junction bases outside the gene matches.